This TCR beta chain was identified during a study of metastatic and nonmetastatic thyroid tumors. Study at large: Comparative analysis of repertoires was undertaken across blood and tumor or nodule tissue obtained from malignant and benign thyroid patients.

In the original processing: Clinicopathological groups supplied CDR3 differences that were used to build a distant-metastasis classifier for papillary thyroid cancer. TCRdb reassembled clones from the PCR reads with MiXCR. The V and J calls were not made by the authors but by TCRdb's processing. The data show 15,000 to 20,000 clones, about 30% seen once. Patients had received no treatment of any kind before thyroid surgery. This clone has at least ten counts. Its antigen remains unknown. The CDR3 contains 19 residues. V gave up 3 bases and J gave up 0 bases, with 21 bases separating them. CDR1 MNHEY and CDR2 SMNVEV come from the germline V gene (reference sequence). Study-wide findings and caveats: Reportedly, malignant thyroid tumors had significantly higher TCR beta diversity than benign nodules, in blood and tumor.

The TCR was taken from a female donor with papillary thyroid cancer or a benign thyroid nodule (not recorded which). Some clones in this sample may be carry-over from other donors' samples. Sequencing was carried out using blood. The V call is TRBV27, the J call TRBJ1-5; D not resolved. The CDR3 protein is CASSFSPLAGRSSNQPQHF. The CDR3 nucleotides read TGTGCCAGCAGTTTCTCCCCGCTTGCAGGACGGTCTAGCAATCAGCCCCAGCATTTT.